One sample yielded the 10 T cell receptor beta chains listed below, sequenced in a study of blood T cell repertoires in COVID-19. This table comes from immunoSEQ multiplex PCR, and its TCRdb copy is limited to in-frame clones, with some not included. The table shows 170,000 or so clones, with about 75% occurring only once. The sequenced material came from peripheral blood. The receptors shown here come from a woman between 65 and 79 years old with acute or convalescent COVID-19.

This chain links TRBV2 with TRBJ1-1, with 7 bases aligning to TRBD1. The germline V gene encodes CDR1 SNHLY and CDR2 FYNNEI. The CDR3 spans 12 residues. With V trimmed by 5 bases and J by 7 bases, 4 bases remained unmatched. Here the CDR3 reads CASSRQGFEAFF. The CDR3 DNA is TGTGCCAGCAGTCGACAGGGTTTTGAAGCTTTCTTT.

The V and J genes are TRBV12-3 or TRBV12-4 and TRBJ2-7, with D possibly TRBD1 on 5 matching bases. The CDR3 consists of 12 residues. Trimming took 3 bases from V and 10 from J, leaving 13 bases between them. CDR3 region: CASSFPQGEQYF. The CDR3 DNA follows: TGTGCCAGCAGTTTTCCCCAGGGTGAACAGTACTTC.

The chain uses TRBV27 and TRBJ2-4, with D possibly matching TRBD1 (5 bases). Germline V gene sequence: CDR1 MNHEY, CDR2 SMNVEV (reference sequence). V was shortened by 5 bases and J by 5 bases, with 16 bases between the two germline ends. This CDR3 spans 15 amino acids. The CDR3 here is CASSRAGLGQNIQYF. The CDR3 bases are TGTGCCAGCAGTCGGGCAGGGCTAGGGCAAAACATTCAGTACTTC.

This chain links TRBV20-1 with TRBJ2-7; 16 bases align to TRBD2. The CDR3 length is 17 residues. Germline CDR1 DFQATT, CDR2 SNEGSKA (reference sequence). With 3 bases clipped from V and 0 bases from J, the junction kept 5 bases outside the gene matches. For the CDR3, the DNA is TGCAGTGCTAGTCCAGGGACTAGCGGGAGGGACTCCTACGAGCAGTACTTC. Translated, it gives CSASPGTSGRDSYEQYF.

The rearrangement uses TRBV12-3 or TRBV12-4 and TRBJ2-7; 9 bases line up with TRBD1. J was trimmed by 3 bases and V by 5 bases; bases with no gene match: 2. The CDR3 is 13 amino acids. CDR3 amino acids: CASSMTGGYEQYF. The DNA of the CDR3 is TGTGCCAGCAGTATGACAGGGGGCTACGAGCAGTACTTC.

J is TRBJ1-6 and V is TRBV7-3, with a weak D call TRBD1 (5 bases). In germline, CDR1 is SGHTA, CDR2 FQGTGA. CDR3 size: 15 residues. V was trimmed by 0 bases and J by 7 bases, leaving 10 bases between them. The CDR3 DNA reads TGTGCCAGCAGCTTAACATCGGGGGGGAATTCACCCCTCCACTTT. Translating gives CASSLTSGGNSPLHF.

The chain carries TRBV19 and TRBJ1-5; TRBD1 matches at 12 bases. V dropped 8 bases and J dropped 9; count of bases not matched to a gene: 5. The length of the CDR3 is 13 residues. The germline gives CDR1 LNHDA, CDR2 SQIVND (reference sequence). The CDR3 is CASGRDRGRPQHF. CDR3 sequence (DNA): TGTGCCAGTGGCCGGGACAGGGGGCGGCCCCAGCATTTT.

CDR3 in DNA: TGTGCCACCAGCAGCACAGGCCAGTTCGAGCAGTACTTC. Translating gives CATSSTGQFEQYF. The rearrangement links TRBV15 to TRBJ2-7, with D perhaps matching TRBD1 (5 bases). The length of the CDR3 is 13 residues. The germline gives CDR1 LNHNV, CDR2 YYDKDF (reference sequence). The V and J ends lost 3 bases and 6 bases respectively, with 12 bases between them.

In nucleotides, the CDR3 is TGTGCCAGCAGTGAAACGAGCGGGAGGTCCTCGGGAAACATTCAGTACTTC. Translating it yields CASSETSGRSSGNIQYF. The chain joins TRBV6-1 to TRBJ2-4; 9 nucleotides match TRBD2. CDR3 length equals 17 residues. Per the germline V gene, CDR1 is MNHNS and CDR2 is SASEGT. The ends lost 2 bases at V and 6 bases at J; junction bases unmatched: 11.

The V call is TRBV9, the J call TRBJ2-5; D ambiguous. The germline V gene encodes CDR1 SGDLS and CDR2 YYNGEE. V was shortened by 3 bases and J by 2 bases, with 8 bases between the two germline ends. The CDR3 extends over 13 amino acids. CDR3 nucleotides: TGTGCCAGCAGCGGAATAGCTCAAGAGACCCAGTACTTC. Protein: CASSGIAQETQYF.